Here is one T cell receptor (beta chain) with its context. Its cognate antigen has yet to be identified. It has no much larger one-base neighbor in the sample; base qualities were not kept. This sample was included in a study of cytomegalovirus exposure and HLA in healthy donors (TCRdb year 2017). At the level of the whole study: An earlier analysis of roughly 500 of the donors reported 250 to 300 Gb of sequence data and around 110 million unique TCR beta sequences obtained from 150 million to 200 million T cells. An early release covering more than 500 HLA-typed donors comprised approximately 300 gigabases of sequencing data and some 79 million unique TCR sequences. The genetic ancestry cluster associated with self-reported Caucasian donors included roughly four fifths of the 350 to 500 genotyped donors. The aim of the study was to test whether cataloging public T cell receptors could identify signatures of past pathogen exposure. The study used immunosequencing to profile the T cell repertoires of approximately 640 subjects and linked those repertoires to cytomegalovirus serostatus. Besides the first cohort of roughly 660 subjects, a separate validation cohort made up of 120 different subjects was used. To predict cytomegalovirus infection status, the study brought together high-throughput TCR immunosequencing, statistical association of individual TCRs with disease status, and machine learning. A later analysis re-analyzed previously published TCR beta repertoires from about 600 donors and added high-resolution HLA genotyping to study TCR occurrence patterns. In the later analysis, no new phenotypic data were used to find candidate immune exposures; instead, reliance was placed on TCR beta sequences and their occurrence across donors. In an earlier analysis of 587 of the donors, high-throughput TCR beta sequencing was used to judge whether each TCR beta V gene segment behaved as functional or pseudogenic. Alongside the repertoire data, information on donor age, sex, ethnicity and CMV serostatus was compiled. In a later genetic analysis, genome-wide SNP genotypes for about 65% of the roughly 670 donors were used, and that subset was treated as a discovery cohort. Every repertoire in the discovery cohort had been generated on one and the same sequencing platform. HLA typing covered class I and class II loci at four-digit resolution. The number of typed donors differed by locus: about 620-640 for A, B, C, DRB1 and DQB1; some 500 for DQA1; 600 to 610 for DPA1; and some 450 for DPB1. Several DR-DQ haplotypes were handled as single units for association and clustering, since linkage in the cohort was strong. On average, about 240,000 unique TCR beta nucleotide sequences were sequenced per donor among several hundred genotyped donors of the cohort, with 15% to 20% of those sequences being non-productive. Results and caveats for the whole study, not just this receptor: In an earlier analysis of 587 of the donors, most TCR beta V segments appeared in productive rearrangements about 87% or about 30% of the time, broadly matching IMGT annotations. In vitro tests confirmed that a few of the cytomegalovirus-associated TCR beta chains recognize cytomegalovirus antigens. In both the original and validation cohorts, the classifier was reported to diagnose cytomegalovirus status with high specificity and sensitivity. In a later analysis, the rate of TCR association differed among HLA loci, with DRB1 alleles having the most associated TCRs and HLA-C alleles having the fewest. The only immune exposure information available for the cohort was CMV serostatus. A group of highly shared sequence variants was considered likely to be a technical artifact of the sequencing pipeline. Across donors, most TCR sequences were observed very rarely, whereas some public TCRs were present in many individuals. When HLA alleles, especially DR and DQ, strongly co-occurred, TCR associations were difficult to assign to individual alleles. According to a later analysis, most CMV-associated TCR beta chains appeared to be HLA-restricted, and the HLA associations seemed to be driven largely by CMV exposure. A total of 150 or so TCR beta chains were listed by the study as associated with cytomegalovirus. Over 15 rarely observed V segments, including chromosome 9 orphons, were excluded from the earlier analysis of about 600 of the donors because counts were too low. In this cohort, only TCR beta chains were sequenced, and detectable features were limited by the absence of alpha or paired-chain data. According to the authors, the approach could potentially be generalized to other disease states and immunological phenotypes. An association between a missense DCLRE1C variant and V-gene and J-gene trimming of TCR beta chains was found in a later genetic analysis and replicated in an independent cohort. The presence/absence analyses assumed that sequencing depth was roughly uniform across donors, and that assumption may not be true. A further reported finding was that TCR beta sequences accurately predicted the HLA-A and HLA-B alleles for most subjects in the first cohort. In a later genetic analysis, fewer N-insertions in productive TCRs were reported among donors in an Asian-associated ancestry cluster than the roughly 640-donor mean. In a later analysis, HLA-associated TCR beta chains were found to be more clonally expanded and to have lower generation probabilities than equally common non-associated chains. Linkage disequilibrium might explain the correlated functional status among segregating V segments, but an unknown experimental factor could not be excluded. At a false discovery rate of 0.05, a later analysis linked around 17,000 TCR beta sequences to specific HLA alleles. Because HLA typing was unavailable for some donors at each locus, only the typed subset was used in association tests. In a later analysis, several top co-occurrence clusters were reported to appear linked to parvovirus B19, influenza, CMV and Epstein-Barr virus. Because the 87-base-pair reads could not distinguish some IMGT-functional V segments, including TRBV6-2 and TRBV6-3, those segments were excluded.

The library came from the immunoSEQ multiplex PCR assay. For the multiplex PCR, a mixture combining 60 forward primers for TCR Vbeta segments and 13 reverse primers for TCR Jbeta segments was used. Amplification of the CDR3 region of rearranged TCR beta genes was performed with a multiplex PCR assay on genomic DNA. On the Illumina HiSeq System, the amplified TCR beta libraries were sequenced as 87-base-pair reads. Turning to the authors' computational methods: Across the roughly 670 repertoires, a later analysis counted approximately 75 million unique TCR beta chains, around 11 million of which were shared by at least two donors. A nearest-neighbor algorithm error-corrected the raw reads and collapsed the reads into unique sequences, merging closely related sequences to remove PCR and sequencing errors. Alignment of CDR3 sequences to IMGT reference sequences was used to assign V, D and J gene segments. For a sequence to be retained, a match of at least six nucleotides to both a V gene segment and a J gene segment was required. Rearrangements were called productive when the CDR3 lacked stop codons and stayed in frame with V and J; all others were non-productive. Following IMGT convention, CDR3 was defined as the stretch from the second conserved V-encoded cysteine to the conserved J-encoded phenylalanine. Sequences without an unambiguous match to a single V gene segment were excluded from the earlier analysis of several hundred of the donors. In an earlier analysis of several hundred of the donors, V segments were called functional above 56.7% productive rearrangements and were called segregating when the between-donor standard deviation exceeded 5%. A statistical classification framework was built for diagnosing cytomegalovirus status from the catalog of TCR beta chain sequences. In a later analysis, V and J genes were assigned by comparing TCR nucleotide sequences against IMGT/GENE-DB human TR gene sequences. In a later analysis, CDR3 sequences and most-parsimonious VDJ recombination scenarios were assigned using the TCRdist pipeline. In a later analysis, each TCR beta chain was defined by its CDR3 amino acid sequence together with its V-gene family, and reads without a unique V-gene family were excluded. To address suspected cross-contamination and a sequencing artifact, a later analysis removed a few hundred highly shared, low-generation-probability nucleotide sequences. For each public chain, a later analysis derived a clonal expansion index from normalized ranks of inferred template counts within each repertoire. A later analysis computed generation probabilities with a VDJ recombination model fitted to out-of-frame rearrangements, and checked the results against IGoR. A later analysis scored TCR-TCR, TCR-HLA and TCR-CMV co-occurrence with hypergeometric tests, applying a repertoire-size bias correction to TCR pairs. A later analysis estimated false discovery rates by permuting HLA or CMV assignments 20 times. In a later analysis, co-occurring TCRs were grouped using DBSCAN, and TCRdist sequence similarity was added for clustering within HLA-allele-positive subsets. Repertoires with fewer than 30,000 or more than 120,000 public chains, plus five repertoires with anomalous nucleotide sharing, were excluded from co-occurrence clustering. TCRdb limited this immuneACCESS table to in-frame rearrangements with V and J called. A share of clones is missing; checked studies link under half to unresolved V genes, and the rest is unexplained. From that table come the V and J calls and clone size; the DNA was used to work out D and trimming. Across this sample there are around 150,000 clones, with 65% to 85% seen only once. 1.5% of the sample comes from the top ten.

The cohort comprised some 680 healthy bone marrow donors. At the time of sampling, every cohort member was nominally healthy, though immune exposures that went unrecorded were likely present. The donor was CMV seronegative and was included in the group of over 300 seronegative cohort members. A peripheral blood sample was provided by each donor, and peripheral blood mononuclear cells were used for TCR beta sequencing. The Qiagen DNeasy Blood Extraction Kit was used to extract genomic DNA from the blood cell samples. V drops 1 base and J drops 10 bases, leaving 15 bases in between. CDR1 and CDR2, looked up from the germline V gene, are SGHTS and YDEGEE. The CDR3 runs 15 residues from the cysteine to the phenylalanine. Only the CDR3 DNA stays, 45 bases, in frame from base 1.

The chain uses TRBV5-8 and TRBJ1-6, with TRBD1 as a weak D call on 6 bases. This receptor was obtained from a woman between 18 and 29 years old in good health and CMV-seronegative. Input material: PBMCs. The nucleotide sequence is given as TGTGCCAGCAGCTTGATTCAAGGGGGTGGCTCACCCCTCCACTTT. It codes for CASSLIQGGGSPLHF.